Below, 21 T cell receptor beta chains from the same sample are listed, as sequenced in a study of chemoradiotherapy in HPV16-positive cancers. Sequencing was performed with immunoSEQ multiplex PCR; in TCRdb, only in-frame clones are kept and a portion is missing. This table has about 7,500 clones, about 64% appearing once. This sample comprised tumor tissue, obtained from a patient who underwent chemoradiotherapy. The receptor source for this set is a human donor with HPV-associated anogenital cancer.

Only one count was recorded for this clone. CDR3 nucleotide sequence: TGTGCCAGCAGCTCCCAGACAGGGGCCACCTATGGCTACACCTTC. Translating gives CASSSQTGATYGYTF. The chain has TRBV7-6 and TRBJ1-2, with 8 bases identical to TRBD1. With V trimmed by 4 bases and J by 4 bases, 8 bases remained unmatched. Per germline, CDR1 SGHVS and CDR2 FNYEAQ. This CDR3 has 15 residues. The entire variable domain, with the rest obtained from reference TRBV7-6 and TRBJ1-2, is as follows: GAGVSQSPRYKVTKRGQDVALRCDPISGHVSLYWYRQALGQGPEFLTYFNYEAQQDKSGLPNDRFSAERPEGSISTLTIQRTEQRDSAMYRCASSSQTGATYGYTFGSGTRLTVV.

The chain uses TRBV5-1 and TRBJ1-4, with D tentatively TRBD1 (5 bases). V was clipped by 4 bases and J by 6 bases, with 10 bases between them. Germline CDR1 and CDR2: SGHRS and YFSETQ. The CDR3 sequence is 13 residues long. The CDR3 region is CASSVTGDEKLFF. CDR3 nucleotide sequence: TGCGCCAGCAGCGTAACGGGGGATGAAAAACTGTTTTTT.

This chain connects TRBV5-1 to TRBJ2-2, with D perhaps assigned TRBD1 or TRBD2 (5 bases each). The CDR3 contains 15 residues. V gave up 0 bases and J gave up 4 bases, with 10 bases separating them. From germline, CDR1 is SGHRS and CDR2 YFSETQ. The CDR3 nucleotides read TGCGCCAGCAGCTTGGGGGGGAGTGGCACCGGGGAGCTGTTTTTT. It yields the protein CASSLGGSGTGELFF. Full variable domain (remainder filled in from reference TRBV5-1 and TRBJ2-2): KAGVTQTPRYLIKTRGQQVTLSCSPISGHRSVSWYQQTPGQGLQFLFEYFSETQRNKGNFPGRFSGRQFSNSRSEMNVSTLELGDSALYLCASSLGGSGTGELFFGEGSRLTVL.

This chain links TRBV5-1 with TRBJ1-5; maybe TRBD1 (6 bases). V was pared by 7 bases and J by 8 bases, with 22 bases between. Germline V gene data show CDR1 as SGHRS and CDR2 as YFSETQ. The CDR3 has 15 residues. The CDR3, as DNA: TGCGCCAGCCGAACGGGGACAAACGGCGCAGAGCCCCAGCATTTT. This codes for CASRTGTNGAEPQHF.

For the CDR3, the DNA is TGTGCCAGTAGTGGACGAGGCAGGGATCCTGGCTACACCTTC. Translating it yields CASSGRGRDPGYTF. The chain has TRBV19 and TRBJ1-2, with D possibly TRBD1 on 5 matching bases. This CDR3 has 14 residues. V was shortened by 5 bases and J by 7 bases, with 17 bases between the two germline ends. In germline, CDR1 is LNHDA, CDR2 SQIVND (reference sequence).

The rearrangement uses TRBV9 and TRBJ1-1; 7 positions match TRBD1. This CDR3 region has 13 residues. Trimming at V came to 0 bases and at J to 8 bases, leaving 4 bases not matched to a gene. Germline lookup yields CDR1 SGDLS and CDR2 YYNGEE. As DNA, the CDR3 is TGTGCCAGCAGCGTAGTCCCGGACAGGGAAGCTTTCTTT. Protein product: CASSVVPDREAFF.

The chain is built from TRBV21-1 and TRBJ1-1. TRBV21-1 has pseudogene status. The CDR3 has 18 amino acids. CDR3 sequence reads: CASSKGPRGGLVNTEAFF. DNA for the CDR3: TGTGCCAGCAGCAAAGGGCCGAGGGGCGGATTAGTGAACACTGAAGCTTTCTTT.

V gene TRBV18 combines with J gene TRBJ2-3, with unresolved D. This CDR3 is 17 amino acids long. The V end was cut by 5 bases, the J end by 1 base, with 19 bases between. The germline V gene encodes CDR1 KGHSH and CDR2 LQKENI. The CDR3 region is CASSSSNIPQGTDTQYF. CDR3 coding DNA: TGTGCCAGCTCATCTTCCAACATCCCTCAAGGCACAGATACGCAGTATTTT.

This clone came up a few times. This chain links TRBV7-9 with TRBJ1-6; D gene uncertain. Germline V gene lookup returns CDR1 SEHNR and CDR2 FQNEAQ (reference sequence). V was trimmed by 1 base and J by 7 bases, leaving 5 bases between them. This CDR3 contains 13 residues. CDR3 region: CASSLEGNSPLHF. The CDR3 DNA reads as TGTGCCAGCAGCTTAGAGGGCAATTCACCCCTCCACTTT.

CDR3 residues: CASSLVTNQPQHF. Written as DNA, the CDR3 is TGTGCCAGCAGTTTGGTGACAAATCAGCCCCAGCATTTT. The chain uses TRBV28 and TRBJ1-5; D remains unclear. CDR3 size: 13 residues. Germline V gene sequence: CDR1 MDHEN, CDR2 SYDVKM. V dropped 3 bases and J dropped 4 bases, with 7 bases sitting between them.

This clone came up a few times. The chain couples TRBV7-9 to TRBJ1-3, with D perhaps TRBD1 (5 bases). Trimming removed 3 bases at V and 4 bases at J, with 10 bases between. CDR3 length: 14 amino acids. Germline V lookup: CDR1 SEHNR, CDR2 FQNEAQ (reference sequence). As DNA, the CDR3 is TGTGCCAGCAGCTTGGGGGTTGCCGGAAACACCATATATTTT. It encodes CASSLGVAGNTIYF.

This clone has only a few counts. This chain joins TRBV7-6 and TRBJ2-7, with no clear D. V was shortened by 2 bases and J by 5 bases, with 4 bases between the two germline ends. CDR1 SGHVS and CDR2 FNYEAQ come from the germline V gene. The CDR3 is made up of 11 amino acids. CDR3 nucleotide sequence: TGTGCCAGCAGCTTAACCCACGAGCAGTACTTC. Translation: CASSLTHEQYF.

This chain connects TRBV11-2 to TRBJ2-7, with 7 bases aligning to TRBD2. The germline CDR1 and CDR2 sequences are SGHAT and FQNNGV. With 3 bases clipped from V and 1 base from J, the junction kept 3 bases outside the gene matches. CDR3 size: 14 residues. CDR3 coding DNA: TGTGCCAGCAGCTTCCTAGCGGAGTCCTACGAGCAGTACTTC. It is translated as CASSFLAESYEQYF.

Regarding this clone: The junction shows a germline mismatch at one end, possibly a read error. The rearrangement links TRBV9 to TRBJ2-2, with D possibly being TRBD1 or TRBD2 (6 bases each). The CDR3 sequence is 15 residues long. The germline CDR1 and CDR2 sequences are SGDLS and YYNGEE. The CDR3 DNA sequence: TGTGCCAGCAGCGTAGACGGGGGCGTCGCCGGGAAGCTGTTTTTT. Translated: CASSVDGGVAGKLFF.

The chain has TRBV9 and TRBJ2-5, with TRBD2 matching 12 bases. The V and J ends lost 4 bases and 3 bases, in that order; junction bases with no gene match: 7. CDR1 is SGDLS and CDR2 is YYNGEE in the germline V gene. There are 16 residues in the CDR3. CDR3 protein: CASSSSSGGAEETQYF. The CDR3, as DNA: TGTGCCAGCAGCTCTTCTAGCGGGGGGGCGGAAGAGACCCAGTACTTC.

The chain combines TRBV7-9 with TRBJ2-5; D is unresolved. The CDR3 totals 15 residues. The V end lost 2 bases, the J end lost 1 base, and 11 bases lay between the germline ends. Germline V gives CDR1 SEHNR, CDR2 FQNEAQ (reference sequence). This chain's CDR3 is CASSLTFGSQETQYF. The CDR3 DNA sequence: TGTGCCAGCAGCTTAACCTTCGGCTCCCAAGAGACCCAGTACTTC.

V and J are TRBV7-2 and TRBJ1-1; 7 bases are a match to TRBD1. Unmatched junction bases numbered 10, after V lost 8 bases and J lost 1 base. The CDR3 covers 15 residues. CDR1 and CDR2 from the germline V gene are SGHTA and FQGNSA. Written as DNA, the CDR3 is TGTGCCAGCTCAGGGGGGGGGCGAGGGAACACTGAAGCTTTCTTT. It is translated as CASSGGGRGNTEAFF.

This clone has a single count. The J gene is TRBJ1-5, the V gene TRBV6-6; 9 nucleotides match TRBD1. Germline loops: CDR1 MNHNY, CDR2 SVGAGI (reference sequence). After removal of 2 bases from V and 6 bases from J, the junction contained 2 bases not matched to a gene. The CDR3 covers 14 residues. CDR3 in DNA: TGTGCCAGCAGTTACGGGGACAGGGCTCAGCCCCAGCATTTT. Its translation: CASSYGDRAQPQHF.

The chain joins TRBV7-2 to TRBJ1-5, with 9 bases aligning to TRBD1. V lost 5 bases, J lost 6 bases, and 11 bases stayed unmatched. Germline V gene sequence: CDR1 SGHTA, CDR2 FQGNSA. CDR3 size: 16 residues. CDR3 residues: CASSPNGQGSGQPQHF. The CDR3 DNA reads TGTGCCAGCAGCCCCAATGGACAGGGGTCGGGTCAGCCCCAGCATTTT.

V and J are TRBV11-2 and TRBJ2-7; TRBD2 matches 8 bases. CDR1 is SGHAT, CDR2 FQNNGV, per germline. The CDR3 runs 15 residues. Trimming took 4 bases from V and 5 from J; bases not matched to a gene: 10. CDR3 loop: CASSSPGTSTHEQYF. The CDR3 nucleotides read TGTGCCAGCAGCTCCCCGGGGACTAGTACCCACGAGCAGTACTTC.

V usage is TRBV4-1 and J usage is TRBJ1-5; the D gene is possibly TRBD1 (5 bases). Trimming shortened V by 3 bases and J by 1 base, and 16 bases separated the two germline ends. CDR1 is MGHRA, CDR2 YSYEKL, per germline. The CDR3 spans 17 residues. Written as DNA, the CDR3 is TGCGCCAGCAGCCATCCAGGATTAGGGGTCAGCAATCAGCCCCAGCATTTT. Protein sequence: CASSHPGLGVSNQPQHF.